This TCR beta chain was sequenced during a study of cytomegalovirus exposure and HLA in healthy donors. The CDR3 has 16 amino acids. Germline loops: CDR1 ENHRY, CDR2 SYGVKD. Trimming pared 6 bases from V and 4 bases from J, leaving 18 bases between. Both 60 Vbeta primers and 13 Jbeta primers went into the PCR. The protocol was immunoSEQ multiplex PCR, while the TCRdb copy is restricted to in-frame clones and leaves out a portion. This table has more than 85,000 clones, around 57% appearing once. This clone turned up a few times. Its antigen is unidentified. Regarding the study as a whole: In a later analysis, common viral pathogens appeared linked to several of the most significant clusters. The only immune exposure information that was available was CMV serostatus. The listing of about 150 TCR beta chains classed them as cytomegalovirus-associated.

Donors consisted of healthy bone marrow donors. The rearrangement links TRBV10-3 to TRBJ1-4, with unresolved D. This sequence was found in a human donor in good health. What was sequenced was PBMCs. CDR3 bases: TGTGCCATCAGCCCCGAGGGTGGCACTCGTAATGAAAAACTGTTTTTT. Protein sequence: CAISPEGGTRNEKLFF.